One sample yielded the 6 T cell receptor beta chains listed below, sequenced in a study of blood T cell repertoires in COVID-19. Measured with immunoSEQ multiplex PCR; TCRdb has only the in-frame clones, and not every one. In the table there are 490,000 or so clones, less than 90% of which are singletons. Sequencing was carried out using PBMCs or T cells enriched from blood (not recorded which). These receptors all come from an older woman who had recovered from COVID-19.

The rearrangement uses TRBV19 and TRBJ1-2; TRBD1 matches 10 bases. The CDR3 sequence is 17 residues long. J was trimmed by 0 bases and V by 5 bases; bases with no gene match: 9. Germline loops: CDR1 LNHDA, CDR2 SQIVND (reference sequence). The CDR3 bases are TGTGCCAGTAGTGACCGGGACAGGGGACCCTCTAACTATGGCTACACCTTC. Its protein is CASSDRDRGPSNYGYTF.

The chain couples TRBV2 to TRBJ2-7, with TRBD2 matching over 7 bases. Germline loops: CDR1 SNHLY, CDR2 FYNNEI. V was pared by 1 base and J by 1 base, with 1 base of the junction left unmatched. The CDR3 consists of 14 residues. The CDR3 nucleotides read TGTGCCAGCAGTGAAGGACTAGCATCCTACGAGCAGTACGTC. It codes for CASSEGLASYEQYV.

V gene TRBV21-1 combines with J gene TRBJ2-7; the D call in the table, TRBD2, was not verified against the DNA. TRBV21-1 is tagged as a pseudogene. The CDR3 is 17 residues long. The CDR3, as DNA: TGTGCCAGCAGAGGTAGCGACCCGGGCTGGAGCTCCTACGAGCAGTACGTC. It translates to CASRGSDPGWSSYEQYV.

The V gene is TRBV23-1, the J gene TRBJ2-7, with D perhaps matching TRBD2 (5 bases). TRBV23-1 is marked as an open reading frame, function uncertain. The V end lost 4 bases, the J end lost 7 bases, and 14 bases lay between the germline ends. CDR3 size: 13 residues. The CDR3 region has the DNA TGCGCCAGCAGTCGGCGGTCGAGCGGAGAGCAGTACGTC. Its translation is CASSRRSSGEQYV.

V gene TRBV24-1 combines with J gene TRBJ2-7; D is perhaps TRBD1 (6 bases). Germline CDR1 is KGHDR and CDR2 is SFDVKD. V gave up 9 bases and J gave up 1 base, with 12 bases separating them. CDR3 length equals 13 residues. Here the CDR3 reads CATSGQLSYEQYV. The CDR3 bases are TGTGCCACCTCCGGACAGCTATCCTACGAGCAGTACGTC.

This chain connects TRBV9 to TRBJ1-4, with D maybe TRBD1 (5 bases). This CDR3 comprises 16 residues. The V end was cut by 0 bases, the J end by 3 bases, with 12 bases between. Germline V gives CDR1 SGDLS, CDR2 YYNGEE. As DNA, the CDR3 is TGTGCCAGCAGCGTAGGCCCGACAGCAGCTAATGAAAAACTGTTTTTT. The encoded protein is CASSVGPTAANEKLFF.